Each of the 7 T cell receptor beta chains below was sequenced from the same sample in a study of CD8 T cells in Susac syndrome. RNA totalling roughly 0.45 to 1 ug underwent reverse transcription with random hexamers. Each CDR3 protein gets one entry after TCRdb re-called the immunoSEQ multiplex PCR reads with MiXCR. The sample shows about 190,000 distinct CDR3 sequences, around 93% of them seen only once. The sequencing sample was made of CD4+ T cells from PBMCs. The receptors were sampled from a human donor in good health.

This chain links TRBV5-1 with TRBJ2-1; D gene unclear. CDR1 is SGHRS and CDR2 is YFSETQ in the germline V gene. V shed 2 bases and J shed 4 bases, with 7 bases lying between them. The CDR3 sequence is 13 residues long. The DNA of the CDR3 is TGCGCCAGCAGCTTTGACACTTACAATGAGCAGTTCTTC. It yields the protein CASSFDTYNEQFF.

The V call is TRBV28, the J call TRBJ2-5; 7 bases align to TRBD1. Germline CDR1 reads MDHEN; CDR2 reads SYDVKM. This CDR3 is 11 amino acids long. With 10 bases clipped from V and 5 bases from J, the junction kept 4 bases outside the gene matches. The CDR3 loop reads CATRGQETQYF. The CDR3 DNA follows: TGTGCCACTAGGGGGCAGGAGACCCAGTACTTC.

V and J are TRBV20-1 and TRBJ2-7; D possibly uses TRBD1 or TRBD2 (6 bases each). The CDR3 loop spans 15 amino acids. V lost 6 bases and J lost 2, with 20 bases in between. Germline V gene data show CDR1 as DFQATT and CDR2 as SNEGSKA (reference sequence). The CDR3 reads CSAMGGGSLPYEQYF. CDR3 DNA: TGCAGTGCCATGGGGGGCGGTTCCCTTCCCTACGAGCAGTACTTC.

CDR3 bases: TGTGCCACAGAGACAGGCGCTCGCACAGATACGCAGTATTTT. Protein sequence: CATETGARTDTQYF. The rearrangement joins TRBV25-1 to TRBJ2-3; possible D gene TRBD1, 6 bases. This CDR3 contains 14 residues. Germline CDR1 reads MGHDK; CDR2 reads SYGVNS. V was cut by 10 bases and J by 1 base, with 15 bases left in between.

CDR3 residues: CASSSRLGFTGELFF. For the CDR3, the DNA is TGTGCCAGCAGTTCTAGACTCGGGTTCACCGGGGAGCTGTTTTTT. The gene calls are TRBV7-2 and TRBJ2-2; D is unresolved. CDR1 is SGHTA and CDR2 is FQGNSA in the germline V gene. Trimming took off 6 bases at V and 4 bases at J, with 15 bases between the two ends. CDR3 length equals 15 residues. The complete variable domain, with remaining parts taken from reference TRBV7-2 and TRBJ2-2, reads GAGVSQSPSNKVTEKGKDVELRCDPISGHTALYWYRQSLGQGLEFLIYFQGNSAPDKSGLPSDRFSAERTGGSVSTLTIQRTQQEDSAVYLCASSSRLGFTGELFFGEGSRLTVL.

V gene TRBV9 combines with J gene TRBJ2-7, with a weak D call TRBD1 (6 bases). The germline V and J ends were trimmed by 1 base and 1 base, with 15 bases remaining between them. This CDR3 has 16 residues. CDR1 is SGDLS and CDR2 is YYNGEE in the germline V gene. The CDR3 here is CASSVFAGDGSYEQYF. CDR3 DNA sequence: TGTGCCAGCAGCGTATTCGCAGGGGACGGATCCTACGAGCAGTACTTC.

The chain recombines TRBV28 with TRBJ2-1; 11 positions agree with TRBD2. The junction had 5 bases not matched to a gene; V was cut back by 3 bases and J by 7 bases. CDR3 length: 15 residues. The germline gives CDR1 MDHEN, CDR2 SYDVKM. CDR3 nucleotide sequence: TGTGCCAGCAGTTTTAGCGGGGGGGCGGGTAATGAGCAGTTCTTC. Its translation is CASSFSGGAGNEQFF.